These 29 T cell receptor beta chains were sequenced from one sample in a study of blood T cell repertoires in COVID-19. Clones were read by immunoSEQ multiplex PCR, and TCRdb kept only the in-frame ones, dropping some. The profile shows over 200,000 clones, 84% of them singletons. Material: peripheral blood. These TCRs come from a woman of 80 years or more with COVID-19, enrolled during active disease.

The chain is built from TRBV27 and TRBJ1-1, with D hard to call. Germline CDR1 reads MNHEY; CDR2 reads SMNVEV (reference sequence). The CDR3 sequence is 15 residues long. With 2 bases removed from V and 1 base from J, the gap between germline ends came to 11 bases. DNA for the CDR3: TGTGCCAGCAGTTTAAAAGTAGTCCCGAACACTGAAGCTTTCTTT. As protein: CASSLKVVPNTEAFF.

V is TRBV7-9 and J is TRBJ2-3; D perhaps matches TRBD1 (6 bases). There are 14 residues in the CDR3. CDR1 is SEHNR, CDR2 FQNEAQ, per germline (reference sequence). V was shortened by 5 bases and J by 1 base, with 10 bases between the two germline ends. The chain's CDR3 is CASSQDRGTDTQYF. The CDR3 region has the DNA TGTGCCAGCAGCCAGGACAGAGGCACAGATACGCAGTATTTT.

The chain combines TRBV18 with TRBJ1-5, with no clear D. The CDR3 is made up of 14 amino acids. Germline CDR1 and CDR2: KGHSH and LQKENI. V was shortened by 3 bases and J by 5 bases, with 11 bases between the two germline ends. The CDR3, as DNA: TGTGCCAGCTCACCGGTGGCAGGATATCAGCCCCAGCATTTT. Residues: CASSPVAGYQPQHF.

This clone was detected only once. V and J are TRBV21-1 and TRBJ2-3; TRBD2, the table's D call, was not compared with the DNA. TRBV21-1 is shown as a pseudogene. CDR3 length: 15 residues. CDR3 sequence: CASSKARGSTDTQYF. The CDR3 DNA sequence: TGTGCCAGCAGCAAAGCGCGGGGATCCACAGATACGCAGTATTTT.

This chain links TRBV2 with TRBJ1-6, with a tentative D call TRBD1 (5 bases). The CDR3 has 13 residues. V lost 4 bases, J lost 10 bases, and 11 bases lay in between. Per the germline V gene, CDR1 is SNHLY and CDR2 is FYNNEI. The CDR3 coding sequence is TGTGCCAGCAGTGTGCAGGGAGGCTCACCCCTCCACTTT. Residues: CASSVQGGSPLHF.

The rearrangement links TRBV7-5 to TRBJ2-7; the DNA was not compared with TRBD1, the D call given in the table. TRBV7-5 constitutes a pseudogene. CDR3 length equals 14 residues. The DNA for the CDR3 is TGTGTCAGAAGCTCCCGGGACAGAGCCTACGAGCAGTACTTC. Protein product: CVRSSRDRAYEQYF.

V and J are TRBV7-9 and TRBJ1-1; D unresolved. The V and J ends lost 3 bases and 1 base respectively, with 6 bases between them. The CDR3 has 13 amino acids. Looked up from germline, CDR1 is SEHNR and CDR2 is FQNEAQ (reference sequence). The CDR3: CASSFSQNTEAFF. As DNA, the CDR3 is TGTGCCAGCAGCTTTAGCCAGAACACTGAAGCTTTCTTT.

This clone was recorded a few times. The chain links TRBV2 to TRBJ1-6; possibly TRBD1 for D (5 bases). Germline V gene sequence: CDR1 SNHLY, CDR2 FYNNEI. Trimming pared 4 bases from V and 7 bases from J, leaving 11 bases between. The CDR3 covers 14 residues. The CDR3 DNA reads TGTGCCAGCAGTGTGGGGGGAAGGAATTCACCCCTCCACTTT. Protein: CASSVGGRNSPLHF.

The DNA of the CDR3 is TGTGCCAGCAGCCAAAAGGGGGACAGTTACACCACCGGGGAGCTGTTTTTT. Residues: CASSQKGDSYTTGELFF. The chain employs TRBV4-2 and TRBJ2-2, with 7 nucleotides matching TRBD1. Trimming cost V 2 bases and J 4 bases; bases outside gene matches: 10. The CDR3 is 17 amino acids. The V gene's germline CDR1 is LGHNA and CDR2 YNFKEQ.

This chain joins TRBV5-1 and TRBJ2-1, with TRBD1 matching over 7 bases. The J segment lost 10 bases and the V segment lost 4 bases, leaving 2 bases of the junction unmatched. The CDR3 loop spans 11 amino acids. Germline CDR1 SGHRS, CDR2 YFSETQ. DNA for the CDR3: TGCGCCAGCAGCCTGACAGGGGAGCAGTTCTTC. It codes for CASSLTGEQFF. Drawing the rest from reference TRBV5-1 and TRBJ2-1, the complete variable domain is KAGVTQTPRYLIKTRGQQVTLSCSPISGHRSVSWYQQTPGQGLQFLFEYFSETQRNKGNFPGRFSGRQFSNSRSEMNVSTLELGDSALYLCASSLTGEQFFGPGTRLTVL.

The chain is built from TRBV5-1 and TRBJ2-7; possible D gene TRBD1, 7 bases. This CDR3 is 15 amino acids long. Germline values: CDR1 SGHRS, CDR2 YFSETQ. Deletions cut 4 bases from V and 6 bases from J, with 20 bases between. The CDR3 protein is CASSPPARGAGEQYF. DNA of the CDR3: TGCGCCAGCAGCCCCCCCGCCAGGGGGGCGGGCGAGCAGTACTTC. Variable domain in full (rest from reference TRBV5-1 and TRBJ2-7): KAGVTQTPRYLIKTRGQQVTLSCSPISGHRSVSWYQQTPGQGLQFLFEYFSETQRNKGNFPGRFSGRQFSNSRSEMNVSTLELGDSALYLCASSPPARGAGEQYFGPGTRLTVT.

This sequence joins TRBV9 and TRBJ1-6; 10 positions match TRBD1. V was clipped by 3 bases and J by 2 bases; unmatched bases: 2. Looked up from germline, CDR1 is SGDLS and CDR2 is YYNGEE. There are 16 residues in the CDR3. The CDR3 spells CASSDGTGAYNSPLHF. The CDR3 DNA reads TGTGCCAGCAGCGATGGGACAGGGGCCTATAATTCACCCCTCCACTTT.

The rearrangement joins TRBV18 to TRBJ2-1, with TRBD2 matching 13 bases. The CDR3 is made up of 15 amino acids. V lost 2 bases, J lost 8 bases, and 3 bases stayed unmatched. The germline CDR1 and CDR2 sequences are KGHSH and LQKENI. CDR3 DNA sequence: TGTGCCAGCTCACCAGGGACTAGCGGGGTTGATGAGCAGTTCTTC. This sequence encodes CASSPGTSGVDEQFF.

This clone has a handful of counts. J is TRBJ2-7 and V is TRBV4-1, with a weak D call TRBD1 (6 bases). Per the germline V gene, CDR1 is MGHRA and CDR2 is YSYEKL. The ends were cut back, 1 base at V and 3 bases at J, with 10 bases in the middle. The CDR3 contains 14 residues. The CDR3 protein is CASSQVGQIYEQYF. The DNA of the CDR3 is TGCGCCAGCAGCCAAGTCGGACAGATCTACGAGCAGTACTTC.

The rearrangement links TRBV24-1 to TRBJ1-2, with D tentatively TRBD1 (6 bases). The V and J ends lost 7 bases and 8 bases respectively, with 13 bases between them. The CDR3 is 12 amino acids. Per the germline V gene, CDR1 is KGHDR and CDR2 is SFDVKD. CDR3 nucleotide sequence: TGTGCCACCAGCTCAGGGGTGGGAGGCTACACCTTC. Its translation: CATSSGVGGYTF.

This chain links TRBV10-3 with TRBJ2-1; 7 bases map to TRBD2. Trimming cost V 5 bases and J 3 bases; bases outside gene matches: 10. The germline gives CDR1 ENHRY, CDR2 SYGVKD. This CDR3 spans 16 amino acids. The CDR3 DNA sequence: TGTGCCATCAGTCCGAAGAGCGGGACCCTCTACAATGAGCAGTTCTTC. It is translated as CAISPKSGTLYNEQFF.

The chain links TRBV5-1 to TRBJ1-6, with 8 bases that match TRBD1. Germline assignment: CDR1 SGHRS and CDR2 YFSETQ. The CDR3 is made up of 15 amino acids. J lost 10 bases, V lost 0 bases, and 6 bases had no gene match. Here the CDR3 reads CASSLDQGARSPLHF. As DNA, the CDR3 is TGCGCCAGCAGCTTGGATCAGGGGGCGCGGTCACCCCTCCACTTT.

The J gene is TRBJ1-1, the V gene TRBV9; D is unclear. Deletions cut 1 base from V and 7 bases from J, with 11 bases between. The V gene's germline CDR1 is SGDLS and CDR2 YYNGEE. The CDR3 contains 13 residues. The CDR3 DNA reads as TGTGCCAGCAGCGTATCCGAGGGCTTTGAAGCTTTCTTT. It specifies CASSVSEGFEAFF.

As for this clone: The junction differs from germline at one of its ends, possibly a read error. The chain couples TRBV5-4 to TRBJ1-2; D not certain. Germline assignment: CDR1 SGHNT and CDR2 YYREEE (reference sequence). The CDR3 covers 12 residues. The CDR3 DNA is TGTGCCAGCAGCTTTTACCCTCGTGAGTTCGCCTTC. Translated: CASSFYPREFAF.

The DNA for the CDR3 is TGTGCCAGCAGGGTGGGGGCAGAACAGCCCCAGCATTTT. Encoded protein: CASRVGAEQPQHF. The rearrangement joins TRBV6-5 to TRBJ1-5; TRBD1 might be the D (6 bases). CDR3 length: 13 amino acids. Germline-derived CDR1 and CDR2 are MNHEY and SVGAGI. V was clipped by 6 bases and J by 7 bases, with 13 bases between them.

The genes are TRBV6-6 and TRBJ2-2; 7 nucleotides agree with TRBD1. CDR1 and CDR2 (germline): MNHNY, SVGAGI (reference sequence). The CDR3 is 14 residues long. V was clipped by 10 bases and J by 3 bases; unmatched bases: 8. This CDR3 reads CATRGQVYTGELFF. For the CDR3, the DNA is TGTGCCACCCGAGGACAGGTTTACACCGGGGAGCTGTTTTTT.

As regards this clone: Other DNA sequences within the sample encode an identical CDR3. This chain uses TRBV18 with TRBJ1-1; D uncertain. Deletions cut 3 bases from V and 5 bases from J, with 7 bases between. The germline V gene has CDR1 KGHSH and CDR2 LQKENI. The CDR3 length is 12 residues. As DNA, the CDR3 is TGTGCCAGCTCACCCTCGGGGACTGAAGCTTTCTTT. Translation gives CASSPSGTEAFF.

The chain has TRBV6-5 and TRBJ2-7; 7 bases fit TRBD1. Losses at the gene ends were 8 bases for V and 2 bases for J; bases not matched to a gene: 6. CDR1 and CDR2 from the germline V gene are MNHEY and SVGAGI. There are 13 residues in the CDR3. CDR3 sequence (DNA): TGTGCCAGCCCCCGGGACAGCACCTACGAGCAGTACTTC. Encoded protein: CASPRDSTYEQYF.

This clone came up once. The chain combines TRBV5-1 with TRBJ1-2; 9 bases are a match to TRBD1. The ends lost 4 bases at V and 2 bases at J; junction bases unmatched: 3. The CDR3 spans 14 residues. Germline lookup yields CDR1 SGHRS and CDR2 YFSETQ. The CDR3 sequence is CASSGTGTNYGYTF. CDR3 bases: TGCGCCAGCAGCGGGACAGGGACCAACTATGGCTACACCTTC.

This chain joins TRBV29-1 and TRBJ2-5; D gene uncertain. The CDR3 has 12 residues. Trimming took off 3 bases at V and 1 base at J, with 6 bases between the two ends. The V gene's germline CDR1 is SQVTM and CDR2 ANQGSEA. The CDR3 sequence is CSVDIGQETQYF. The DNA for the CDR3 is TGCAGCGTTGACATCGGCCAAGAGACCCAGTACTTC.

The V call is TRBV4-1, the J call TRBJ1-5, with 7 bases fitting TRBD1. V shed 4 bases, J shed 1 base, and the junction held 7 bases outside the gene matches. Germline CDR1 is MGHRA and CDR2 is YSYEKL. CDR3 length equals 16 residues. CDR3 sequence: CASSRTGQRSNQPQHF. The CDR3 DNA is TGCGCCAGCAGCCGAACGGGACAGAGAAGCAATCAGCCCCAGCATTTT.

This clone was seen just once. The chain recombines TRBV5-1 with TRBJ2-7; D perhaps matches TRBD1 (5 bases). The CDR3 totals 15 residues. Germline CDR1 and CDR2: SGHRS and YFSETQ. V gave up 1 base and J gave up 5 bases, with 16 bases separating them. This chain's CDR3 is CASSLQPSKGDEQYF. The CDR3 bases are TGCGCCAGCAGCTTGCAGCCGAGCAAAGGGGACGAGCAGTACTTC. The full variable domain, its missing parts supplied by reference TRBV5-1 and TRBJ2-7, is KAGVTQTPRYLIKTRGQQVTLSCSPISGHRSVSWYQQTPGQGLQFLFEYFSETQRNKGNFPGRFSGRQFSNSRSEMNVSTLELGDSALYLCASSLQPSKGDEQYFGPGTRLTVT.

The gene calls are TRBV6-5 and TRBJ1-4; 10 nucleotides align to TRBD1. This CDR3 has 15 amino acids. In germline, CDR1 is MNHEY, CDR2 SVGAGI. V trimming: 6 bases; J trimming: 3 bases; junction bases outside the gene matches: 4. In DNA, the CDR3 is TGTGCCAGCAGAGGACAGGGGGGATCTAATGAAAAACTGTTTTTT. Translating it yields CASRGQGGSNEKLFF.

The V call is TRBV9, the J call TRBJ1-1; 7 nucleotides agree with TRBD1. Unmatched junction bases numbered 10, after V lost 4 bases and J lost 7 bases. Germline V lookup: CDR1 SGDLS, CDR2 YYNGEE. This CDR3 comprises 14 residues. The CDR3 DNA follows: TGTGCCAGCAGCCCGGGACAGCTGACCCGTGAAGCTTTCTTT. The encoded protein is CASSPGQLTREAFF.